The 18 T cell receptor beta chains below all came from one sample that was sequenced in a study of identical twins. Via MiXCR, TCRdb re-called the 5' RACE reads, giving one row per CDR3 protein. The table shows 1.5 million to 2 million distinct CDR3 sequences, with 25% to 35% occurring only once. Sequenced: cord blood. These receptors came from a newborn girl in good health.

This clonotype occurred a few times. This rearrangement joins TRBV27 to TRBJ1-2; possibly TRBD1 for D (5 bases). Germline V lookup: CDR1 MNHEY, CDR2 SMNVEV (reference sequence). CDR3 length: 15 amino acids. V lost 6 bases, J lost 1 base, and 15 bases lay in between. The CDR3 nucleotides are TGTGCCAGCAGCAATGGGGCGAACCTTAACTATGGCTACACCTTC. Translation gives CASSNGANLNYGYTF.

This clonotype has only a few counts. The J gene is TRBJ2-1, the V gene TRBV29-1; 11 bases agree with TRBD2. The CDR3 consists of 16 residues. V trimming: 2 bases; J trimming: 7 bases; junction bases outside the gene matches: 10. Germline V gene sequence: CDR1 SQVTM, CDR2 ANQGSEA. CDR3 residues: CSVESATSGRSNEQFF. DNA of the CDR3: TGCAGCGTTGAATCAGCCACTAGCGGGAGAAGTAATGAGCAGTTCTTC.

The chain is built from TRBV25-1 and TRBJ2-5; 11 nucleotides agree with TRBD2. This CDR3 has 15 amino acids. The V gene end was trimmed by 5 bases and the J gene end by 11 bases; junction bases not matched to a gene: 13. The germline V gene encodes CDR1 MGHDK and CDR2 SYGVNS. The CDR3 region is CASSLRLAGYDEQYF. The CDR3 DNA is TGTGCCAGCAGTTTACGACTAGCGGGATATGATGAGCAGTACTTC. Filled out from reference TRBV25-1 and TRBJ2-5, the complete variable domain reads EADIYQTPRYLVIGTGKKITLECSQTMGHDKMYWYQQDPGMELHLIHYSYGVNSTEKGDLSSESTVSRIRTEHFPLTLESARPSHTSQYLCASSLRLAGYDEQYFGPGTRLLVL.

Details on this clonotype: At one end, the junction sequence differs from germline, possibly due to a read error. The chain uses TRBV2 and TRBJ2-1, with 9 bases lining up with TRBD2. The CDR3 spans 16 residues. Germline CDR1 and CDR2: SNHLY and FYNNEI. CDR3 loop: CAGRVLYAGTSYEQFF. The CDR3 nucleotides are TGTGCCGGCAGGGTCCTTTACGCCGGGACTAGCTATGAGCAGTTCTTC.

V usage is TRBV20-1 and J usage is TRBJ1-2; no clear D. CDR1 and CDR2 (germline): DFQATT, SNEGSKA (reference sequence). V lost 3 bases, J lost 2 bases, and 7 bases lay in between. This CDR3 region has 12 residues. The CDR3 spells CSASYGNYGYTF. The DNA for the CDR3 is TGCAGTGCTAGCTATGGGAACTATGGCTACACCTTC.

The chain links TRBV9 to TRBJ2-7; TRBD2 aligns across 8 bases. Looked up from germline, CDR1 is SGDLS and CDR2 is YYNGEE. Germline trimming cut 1 base from V and 2 bases from J; bases unmatched to any gene: 2. The CDR3 sequence is 14 residues long. The CDR3 spells CASSVTSGAYEQYF. In DNA, the CDR3 is TGTGCCAGCAGCGTAACTAGCGGAGCCTACGAGCAGTACTTC.

The V gene is TRBV15, the J gene TRBJ2-1; 7 positions match TRBD2. This CDR3 spans 16 amino acids. Losses at the gene ends were 0 bases for V and 5 bases for J; bases not matched to a gene: 7. Germline V gives CDR1 LNHNV, CDR2 YYDKDF (reference sequence). The CDR3 sequence: CATSRDRSSGDNEQFF. CDR3 DNA sequence: TGTGCCACCAGCAGAGATCGGTCTAGCGGCGACAATGAGCAGTTCTTC.

The V gene is TRBV27, the J gene TRBJ2-7, with D possibly being TRBD1 (6 bases). The germline CDR1 and CDR2 sequences are MNHEY and SMNVEV (reference sequence). This CDR3 is built from 15 residues. The V end lost 6 bases, the J end lost 2 bases, and 17 bases lay between the germline ends. The CDR3 DNA reads as TGTGCCAGCAGCCCGAAACCGGGACACGCCTACGAGCAGTACTTC. This translates into CASSPKPGHAYEQYF.

This clonotype came up a few times. The gene calls are TRBV29-1 and TRBJ2-3; D may be TRBD2 (6 bases). The ends were cut back, 5 bases at V and 2 bases at J, with 11 bases in the middle. The CDR3 consists of 13 residues. Germline CDR1 is SQVTM and CDR2 is ANQGSEA. The CDR3 spells CSVPLANTDTQYF. The CDR3 nucleotides read TGCAGCGTTCCTCTAGCGAACACAGATACGCAGTATTTT.

CDR3 coding DNA: TGTGCCAGCAGCGCCACAGGGGCCTCACCCAGCGGTGAAAAACTGTTTTTT. Residues: CASSATGASPSGEKLFF. The rearrangement links TRBV12-3 or TRBV12-4 to TRBJ1-4; 7 bases agree with TRBD1. After removal of 6 bases from V and 7 bases from J, the junction contained 17 bases not matched to a gene. This CDR3 comprises 17 residues.

Of note for this clonotype: Possible read error: a much larger clone is one base away. This chain joins TRBV27 and TRBJ2-7, with 7 bases matching TRBD2. In germline, CDR1 is MNHEY, CDR2 SMNVEV (reference sequence). V lost 8 bases, J lost 3 bases, and 13 bases stayed unmatched. The CDR3 is 15 amino acids. CDR3 loop: CASLLSGAPVYEQYF. For the CDR3, the DNA is TGTGCCAGCCTCCTCAGCGGGGCCCCGGTCTACGAGCAGTACTTC.

This clonotype was seen only a few times. The J gene is TRBJ1-5, the V gene TRBV18; TRBD1 matches at 12 bases. The junction had 10 bases not matched to a gene; V was cut back by 1 base and J by 6 bases. Germline V lookup: CDR1 KGHSH, CDR2 LQKENI. CDR3 size: 18 residues. DNA for the CDR3: TGTGCCAGCTCACCACTGCCGGGACAGGGGGCGAGAAGTCAGCCCCAGCATTTT. This sequence encodes CASSPLPGQGARSQPQHF. The whole variable domain, remainder taken from reference TRBV18 and TRBJ1-5, is NAGVMQNPRHLVRRRGQEARLRCSPMKGHSHVYWYRQLPEEGLKFMVYLQKENIIDESGMPKERFSAEFPKEGPSILRIQQVVRGDSAAYFCASSPLPGQGARSQPQHFGDGTRLSIL.

The chain is built from TRBV12-3 or TRBV12-4 and TRBJ1-1, with D possibly matching TRBD1 (5 bases). CDR3 length equals 15 residues. Trimming stripped 2 bases from V and 3 bases from J, with 13 bases between. CDR3 in amino acids: CASSLRGRGDTEAFF. CDR3 nucleotide sequence: TGTGCCAGCAGTTTAAGGGGCCGGGGGGACACTGAAGCTTTCTTT.

The chain uses TRBV9 and TRBJ2-2; TRBD2 agrees at 13 bases. There are 20 residues in the CDR3. Germline trimming cut 3 bases from V and 0 bases from J; bases unmatched to any gene: 11. In germline, CDR1 is SGDLS, CDR2 YYNGEE. The CDR3 DNA sequence: TGTGCCAGCAGCGCAGGGACTAGCGGGGTCCACACCGCGAACACCGGGGAGCTGTTTTTT. Its protein product is CASSAGTSGVHTANTGELFF.

The chain employs TRBV7-9 and TRBJ2-7; 9 nucleotides line up with TRBD1. With 3 bases clipped from V and 4 bases from J, the junction kept 4 bases outside the gene matches. The CDR3 runs 14 residues. Per the germline V gene, CDR1 is SEHNR and CDR2 is FQNEAQ (reference sequence). Here the CDR3 DNA reads TGTGCCAGCAGCTTCCGGGACAGGGAGTACGAGCAGTACTTC. Protein product: CASSFRDREYEQYF.

This clonotype was counted only a few times. The chain links TRBV12-3 or TRBV12-4 to TRBJ2-1; 9 nucleotides agree with TRBD1. CDR3 length equals 14 residues. V shed 6 bases and J 7 bases; nucleotides not matched to a gene: 7. CDR3 bases: TGTGCCAGCAGCCCGCCCGGGACAGGGAATGAGCAGTTCTTC. Translation: CASSPPGTGNEQFF.

This clonotype came up a few times. This sequence joins TRBV20-1 and TRBJ2-7, with TRBD2 matching over 7 bases. Per germline, CDR1 DFQATT and CDR2 SNEGSKA (reference sequence). V shed 4 bases, J shed 5 bases, and the junction held 8 bases outside the gene matches. This CDR3 comprises 13 residues. The CDR3, as DNA: TGCAGTGCTACCGGACTAGGTCCGCACGAGCAGTACTTC. Its translation: CSATGLGPHEQYF.

This clonotype has a handful of counts. The chain combines TRBV12-3 or TRBV12-4 with TRBJ2-1; 10 bases are a match to TRBD2. The ends lost 6 bases at V and 9 bases at J; junction bases unmatched: 11. The CDR3 sequence is 15 residues long. CDR3 nucleotides: TGTGCCAGCAGCCCTCGAAGCGGGAGGGCCTCTGAGCAGTTCTTC. It yields the protein CASSPRSGRASEQFF.